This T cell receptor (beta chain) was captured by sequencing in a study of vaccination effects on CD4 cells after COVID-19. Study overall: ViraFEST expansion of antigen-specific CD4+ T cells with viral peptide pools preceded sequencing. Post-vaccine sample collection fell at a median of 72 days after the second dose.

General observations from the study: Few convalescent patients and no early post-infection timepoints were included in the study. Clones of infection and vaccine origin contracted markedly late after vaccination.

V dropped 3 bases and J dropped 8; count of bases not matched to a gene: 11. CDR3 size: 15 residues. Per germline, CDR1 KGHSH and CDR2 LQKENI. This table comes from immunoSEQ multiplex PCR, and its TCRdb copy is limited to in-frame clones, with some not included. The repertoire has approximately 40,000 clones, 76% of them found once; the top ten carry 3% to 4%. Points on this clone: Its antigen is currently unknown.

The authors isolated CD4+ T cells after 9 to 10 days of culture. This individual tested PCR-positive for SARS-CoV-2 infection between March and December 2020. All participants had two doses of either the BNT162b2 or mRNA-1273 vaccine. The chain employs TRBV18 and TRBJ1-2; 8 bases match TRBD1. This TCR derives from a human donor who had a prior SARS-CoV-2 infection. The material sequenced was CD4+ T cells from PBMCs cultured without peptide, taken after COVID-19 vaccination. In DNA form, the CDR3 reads TGTGCCAGCTCACCGCTCGGGACAGGAGGGGAGGGCTACACCTTC. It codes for CASSPLGTGGEGYTF.